A selection of T cell receptor beta chains follows, all from one sample in a study of regulatory and conventional T cells in RAG deficiency. Here immunoSEQ multiplex PCR was the method, and the copy in TCRdb shows in-frame clones only, minus some. The sample has about 9,100 clones, about 93% seen once. Material: CD4+ effector T cells sorted from blood. These receptors were obtained from a human donor with RAG deficiency presenting as severe combined immunodeficiency. The CDR3 runs from the conserved cysteine through the conserved F or W. A D gene is named only where the DNA matches it firmly. Some rows mark clone size as missing; the rest say once, few, many or name a class of expanded clone.

clone_size j_call d_call v_call cdr3_aa cdr3_nt
NA TRBJ2-3 TRBD1 TRBV7-8 CASSLRDRETDTQYF TGTGCCAGCAGCCTCCGGGACAGGGAAACAGATACGCAGTATTTT
NA TRBJ2-7 NA TRBV10-3 CAISESAYEQYF TGTGCCATCAGTGAGTCCGCCTACGAGCAGTACTTC
NA TRBJ1-1 NA TRBV7-2 CASSARAVALNTEAFF TGTGCCAGCAGCGCCCGGGCCGTGGCGTTGAACACTGAAGCTTTCTTT
NA TRBJ2-1 NA TRBV7-2 CASSYRQSPEQFF TGTGCCAGCAGCTACAGACAGTCTCCTGAGCAGTTCTTC
NA TRBJ2-7 NA TRBV7-9 CASSEGWDEQYF TGTGCCAGCAGCGAGGGTTGGGACGAGCAGTACTTC
NA TRBJ2-2 NA TRBV19 CASSILGAIGGELFF TGTGCCAGTAGTATCCTGGGGGCGATAGGCGGGGAGCTGTTTTTT
NA TRBJ2-3 NA TRBV27 CASRRASTDTQYF TGTGCCAGCAGGAGGGCTAGCACAGATACGCAGTATTTT
NA TRBJ1-1 NA TRBV7-2 CASSLVRGDTEAFF TGTGCCAGCAGCTTAGTGCGGGGAGACACTGAAGCTTTCTTT
NA TRBJ2-7 TRBD2 TRBV9 CASSVGRTSRYGQYF TGTGCCAGCAGCGTAGGGAGGACTAGCCGCTACGGGCAGTACTTC
NA TRBJ2-5 NA TRBV7-2 CASSLAYETQYF TGTGCCAGCAGCTTAGCGTATGAGACCCAGTACTTC
NA TRBJ2-5 NA TRBV5-1 CASSSRAQETQYF TGCGCCAGCAGCTCGAGGGCTCAAGAGACCCAGTACTTC
NA TRBJ2-5 NA TRBV6-6 CASSPGTSLQGTQYF TGTGCCAGCAGTCCCGGGACGAGCCTCCAGGGGACCCAGTACTTC
NA TRBJ1-5 TRBD1 TRBV27 CASRTGVGNQPQHF TGTGCCAGCAGGACAGGGGTGGGCAATCAGCCCCAGCATTTT
NA TRBJ1-5 TRBD1 TRBV10-3 CAIKGDSSQPQHF TGTGCCATCAAGGGGGACAGTAGTCAGCCCCAGCATTTT
once TRBJ2-3 TRBD2 TRBV28 CASSVGTSGGTDTQYF TGTGCCAGCAGCGTAGGGACTAGCGGGGGCACAGATACGCAGTATTTT
NA TRBJ2-3 NA TRBV7-8 CASSSSTDTQYF TGTGCCAGCAGCTCTAGCACAGATACGCAGTATTTT
NA TRBJ2-4 TRBD1 TRBV7-9 CASSLARSFRDRGENIQYF TGTGCCAGCAGCTTAGCGAGATCATTCCGGGACAGGGGTGAAAACATTCAGTACTTC
NA TRBJ2-3 TRBD1 TRBV19 CASSKETGTGGENTQYF TGTGCCAGTAGTAAGGAGACCGGGACAGGGGGCGAAAATACGCAGTATTTT
once TRBJ2-7 NA TRBV19 CASSIETGPYEQYF TGTGCCAGTAGTATCGAGACAGGCCCCTACGAGCAGTACTTC
NA TRBJ2-7 NA TRBV28 CASTALGPSYEQYF TGTGCCAGCACCGCCCTGGGGCCATCCTACGAGCAGTACTTC
NA TRBJ2-3 NA TRBV7-9 CASSLSLGTQYF TGTGCCAGCAGCTTATCTCTCGGGACGCAGTATTTT
NA TRBJ2-7 NA TRBV6-5 CASRETGTYEQYF TGTGCCAGCCGAGAAACAGGCACCTACGAGCAGTACTTC
NA TRBJ1-3 NA TRBV27 CASRRGTGNTIYF TGTGCCAGCAGACGGGGGACTGGAAACACCATATATTTT
NA TRBJ2-3 NA TRBV7-2 CASSFNTDTQYF TGTGCCAGCAGCTTTAACACAGATACGCAGTATTTT
NA TRBJ2-5 TRBD1 TRBV10-3 CAISGTGGQETQYF TGTGCCATCAGTGGGACAGGGGGCCAAGAGACCCAGTACTTC
NA TRBJ1-2 TRBD1 TRBV4-3 CASSQDRGYGYTF TGCGCCAGCAGCCAAGACAGGGGGTATGGCTACACCTTC
NA TRBJ2-1 NA TRBV15 CATTLGRSYNEQFF TGTGCCACCACCTTGGGACGGTCCTACAATGAGCAGTTCTTC
NA TRBJ2-3 NA TRBV4-3 CASSQGGGTDTQYF TGCGCCAGCAGCCAAGGAGGGGGCACAGATACGCAGTATTTT
NA TRBJ1-2 NA TRBV10-1 CASSPDRSYGYTF TGCGCCAGCAGTCCAGACAGGAGCTATGGCTACACCTTC
NA TRBJ2-3 NA TRBV5-1 CASTTWGPGVDTQYF TGCGCCAGCACCACCTGGGGACCGGGGGTAGATACGCAGTATTTT
NA TRBJ2-3 NA TRBV9 CASSVVALEGTQYF TGTGCCAGCAGCGTAGTTGCCCTGGAAGGTACGCAGTATTTT
NA TRBJ2-5 TRBD1 TRBV18 CASSLMTGGIETQYF TGTGCCAGCTCATTAATGACAGGGGGCATCGAGACCCAGTACTTC
NA TRBJ2-5 NA TRBV7-2 CASSPQTATVETQYF TGTGCCAGCAGCCCCCAAACAGCGACAGTAGAGACCCAGTACTTC
NA TRBJ2-2 TRBD1 TRBV7-2 CASSPGQGWNGELFF TGTGCCAGCAGCCCGGGACAGGGGTGGAACGGGGAGCTGTTTTTT
NA TRBJ2-4 TRBD2 TRBV12-5 CASGFSLRGDIQYF TGTGCTAGTGGTTTTTCCCTTCGGGGGGACATTCAGTACTTC
NA TRBJ1-4 TRBD1 TRBV7-9 CASSLQGAEKLFF TGTGCCAGCAGCTTACAGGGGGCTGAAAAACTGTTTTTT
once TRBJ2-6 TRBD1 TRBV10-3 CAISVPGQGASGANVLTF TGTGCCATCAGTGTCCCGGGACAGGGGGCCTCTGGGGCCAACGTCCTGACTTTC
NA TRBJ1-1 NA TRBV4-3 CASSQVSGDTEAFF TGCGCCAGCAGCCAAGTTTCAGGGGACACTGAAGCTTTCTTT
once TRBJ2-7 TRBD1 TRBV11-2 CASSPLGQGYEQYF TGTGCCAGCAGCCCCCTGGGACAGGGCTACGAGCAGTACTTC
once TRBJ2-7 TRBD2 TRBV7-2 CASSSGLAGAEQYF TGTGCCAGCAGCTCAGGACTAGCGGGAGCCGAGCAGTACTTC
NA TRBJ2-1 NA TRBV18 CASSPGVSSYNEQFF TGTGCCAGCTCACCGGGGGTCAGCTCCTACAATGAGCAGTTCTTC
NA TRBJ2-7 NA TRBV5-1 CASSLEGTGWNEQYF TGCGCCAGCAGCTTGGAAGGTACCGGTTGGAACGAGCAGTACTTC
NA TRBJ2-5 NA TRBV5-1 CASSLLGEETQYF TGCGCCAGCAGCTTGTTGGGAGAAGAGACCCAGTACTTC
NA TRBJ2-5 TRBD1 TRBV27 CASSSGQGLETQYF TGTGCCAGCAGCTCGGGACAGGGGTTGGAGACCCAGTACTTC
NA TRBJ2-5 NA TRBV28 CASTPSEQETQYF TGTGCCAGCACTCCATCCGAGCAAGAGACCCAGTACTTC
NA TRBJ2-2 NA TRBV7-2 CASSPNMVSGELFF TGTGCCAGCAGCCCCAATATGGTCTCCGGGGAGCTGTTTTTT
NA TRBJ2-3 TRBD1 TRBV7-3 CASSLDRADTQYF TGTGCCAGCAGCTTGGACAGGGCAGATACGCAGTATTTT
NA TRBJ2-7 NA TRBV28 CASSLGGLREQYF TGTGCCAGCAGTTTAGGGGGCCTTCGCGAGCAGTACTTC
NA TRBJ2-6 NA TRBV11-2 CASSLGDFGANVLTF TGTGCCAGCAGCTTAGGGGATTTCGGGGCCAACGTCCTGACTTTC
NA TRBJ2-2 NA TRBV4-1 CASSQPGQPYTGELFF TGCGCCAGCAGCCAACCGGGACAACCATACACCGGGGAGCTGTTTTTT
NA TRBJ1-4 NA TRBV28 CASSQGNNEKLFF TGTGCCAGCAGTCAGGGGAATAATGAAAAACTGTTTTTT